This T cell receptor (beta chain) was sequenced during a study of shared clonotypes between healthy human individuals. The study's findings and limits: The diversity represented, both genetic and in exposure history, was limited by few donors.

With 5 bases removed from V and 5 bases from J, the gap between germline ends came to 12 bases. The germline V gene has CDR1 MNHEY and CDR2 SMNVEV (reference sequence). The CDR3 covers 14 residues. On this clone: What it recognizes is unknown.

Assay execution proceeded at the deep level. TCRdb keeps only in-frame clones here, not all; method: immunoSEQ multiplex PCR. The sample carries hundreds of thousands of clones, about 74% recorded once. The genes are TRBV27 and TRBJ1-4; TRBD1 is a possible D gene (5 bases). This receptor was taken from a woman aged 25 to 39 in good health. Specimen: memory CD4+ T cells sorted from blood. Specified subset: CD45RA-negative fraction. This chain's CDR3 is CASSPGTGNEKLFF. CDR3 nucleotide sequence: TGTGCCAGCAGTCCCGGGACTGGGAATGAAAAACTGTTTTTT.